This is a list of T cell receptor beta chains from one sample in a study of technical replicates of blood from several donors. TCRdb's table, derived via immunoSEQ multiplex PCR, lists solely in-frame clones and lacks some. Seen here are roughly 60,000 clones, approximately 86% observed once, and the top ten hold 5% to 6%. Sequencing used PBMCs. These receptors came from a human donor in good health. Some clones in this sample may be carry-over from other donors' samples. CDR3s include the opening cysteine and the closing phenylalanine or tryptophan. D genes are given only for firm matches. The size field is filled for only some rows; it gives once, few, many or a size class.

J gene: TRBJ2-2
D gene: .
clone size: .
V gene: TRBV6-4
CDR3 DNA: TGTGCCAGCAGTGACCATCCGACAGAGAACACCGGGGAGCTGTTTTTT
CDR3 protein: CASSDHPTENTGELFF

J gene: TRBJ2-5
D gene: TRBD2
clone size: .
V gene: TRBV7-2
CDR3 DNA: TGTGCCAGCAGCGGACTAGCGGGAGGTCAGGAGACCCAGTACTTC
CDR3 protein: CASSGLAGGQETQYF

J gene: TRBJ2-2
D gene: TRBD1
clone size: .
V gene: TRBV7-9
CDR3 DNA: TGTGCCAGCAGCGCGACCCGGGACAGGGAGTCCGGGGAGCTGTTTTTT
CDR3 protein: CASSATRDRESGELFF

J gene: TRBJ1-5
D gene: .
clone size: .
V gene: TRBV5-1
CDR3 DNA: TGCGCCAGCAGCTTGGATGGCACCGACAATCAGCCCCAGCATTTT
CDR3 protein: CASSLDGTDNQPQHF

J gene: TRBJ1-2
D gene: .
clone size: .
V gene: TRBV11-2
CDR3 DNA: TGTGCCAGCAGCTCCCCCAGAGCCCCCGGGGGCTACACCTTC
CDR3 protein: CASSSPRAPGGYTF

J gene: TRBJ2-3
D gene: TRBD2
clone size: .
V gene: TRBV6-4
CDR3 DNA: TGTGCCAGCAGTGGGACTAGCCGAGATACGCAGTATTTT
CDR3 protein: CASSGTSRDTQYF

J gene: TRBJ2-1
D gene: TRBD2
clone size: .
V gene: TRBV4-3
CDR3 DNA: TGCGCCAGCAGCCAAGGCTTTAGGGACTACAGGAATGAGCAGTTCTTC
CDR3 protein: CASSQGFRDYRNEQFF

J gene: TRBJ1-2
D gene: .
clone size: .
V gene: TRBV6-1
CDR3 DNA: TGTGCCAGCAGGTCCTTCGGGAACTCTTTCGACACCTTC
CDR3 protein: CASRSFGNSFDTF

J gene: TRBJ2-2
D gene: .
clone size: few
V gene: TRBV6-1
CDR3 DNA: TGTGCCAGCAGCAGGGCCGACACCGGGGAGCTGTTTTTT
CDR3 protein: CASSRADTGELFF

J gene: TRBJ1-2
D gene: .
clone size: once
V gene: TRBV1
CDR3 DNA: TGCACCAGCAGCCAAGATTTGGCAGGGCCGTATGGCTACACCTTC
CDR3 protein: CTSSQDLAGPYGYTF

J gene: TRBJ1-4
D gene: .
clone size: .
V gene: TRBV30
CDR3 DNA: TGTGCCTGGACCGGGTCTAATGAAAAACTGTTTTTT
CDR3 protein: CAWTGSNEKLFF

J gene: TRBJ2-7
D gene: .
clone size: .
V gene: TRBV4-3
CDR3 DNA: TGCGCCAGCAGCCAAGATTCGAGGGCAGAAACCTACGAGCAGTACTTC
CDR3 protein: CASSQDSRAETYEQYF

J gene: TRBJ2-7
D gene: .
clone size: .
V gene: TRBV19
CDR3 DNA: TGTGCCAGTAGCTCCCGAGCAGGGTCCTACGAGCAGTACTTC
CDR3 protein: CASSSRAGSYEQYF

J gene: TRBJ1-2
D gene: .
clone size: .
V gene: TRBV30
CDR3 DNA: TGTGCCTGGAGTGGGGCAGGAATAAACTATGGCTACACCTTC
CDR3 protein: CAWSGAGINYGYTF

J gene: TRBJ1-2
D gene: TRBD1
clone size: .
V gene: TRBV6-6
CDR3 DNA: TGTGCCAGCAGTTCACAGGGGGACTATGGCTACACCTTC
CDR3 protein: CASSSQGDYGYTF

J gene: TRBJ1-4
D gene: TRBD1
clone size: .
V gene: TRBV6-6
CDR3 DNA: TGTGCCAGCAGCCAACAGGGGGCAGGTGAAAAACTGTTTTTT
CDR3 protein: CASSQQGAGEKLFF

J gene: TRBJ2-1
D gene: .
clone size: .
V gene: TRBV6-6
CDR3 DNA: TGTGCCAGCAGTCTCGACAAGAGCTCCTACAATGAGCAGTTCTTC
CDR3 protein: CASSLDKSSYNEQFF

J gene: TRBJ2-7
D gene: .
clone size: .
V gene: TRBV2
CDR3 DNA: TGTGCCAGCAGTGAACGGGGATTAGCCCACGAGCAGTACTTC
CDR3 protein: CASSERGLAHEQYF

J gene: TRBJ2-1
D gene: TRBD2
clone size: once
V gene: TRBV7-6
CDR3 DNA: TGTGCCAGCAGCTTAGCACCGGGACTAGCGGGAGATGAGCAGTTCTTC
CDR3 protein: CASSLAPGLAGDEQFF

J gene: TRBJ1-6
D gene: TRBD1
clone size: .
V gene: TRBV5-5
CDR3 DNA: TGTGCCAGCAGCTCGACAGGGATCGATTCACCCCTCCACTTT
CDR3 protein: CASSSTGIDSPLHF

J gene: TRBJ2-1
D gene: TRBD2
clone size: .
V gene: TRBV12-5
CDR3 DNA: TGTGCTAGTGGCCTACAGGAGCGGGGGGACAATGAGCAGTTCTTC
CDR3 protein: CASGLQERGDNEQFF

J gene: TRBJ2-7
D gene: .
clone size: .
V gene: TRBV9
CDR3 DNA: TGTGCCAGCAGCGTATCGTACGGTCTATACGAGCAGTACTTC
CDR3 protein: CASSVSYGLYEQYF

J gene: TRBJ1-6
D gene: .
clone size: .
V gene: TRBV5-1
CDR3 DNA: TGCGCCAGCAGCTTGGTCATTTCCGGGGGTAATTCACCCCTCCACTTT
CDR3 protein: CASSLVISGGNSPLHF

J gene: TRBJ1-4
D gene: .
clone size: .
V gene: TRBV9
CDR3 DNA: TGTGCCAGCAGCGTAGGAGGGAGGGTAGCTAATGAAAAACTGTTTTTT
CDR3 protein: CASSVGGRVANEKLFF

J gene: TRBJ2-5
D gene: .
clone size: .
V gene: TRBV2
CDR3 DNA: TGTGCCAGCAAGAAGGAGGCCAGGGAGACCCAGTACTTC
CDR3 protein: CASKKEARETQYF

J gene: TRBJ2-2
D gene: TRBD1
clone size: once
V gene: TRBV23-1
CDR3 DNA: TGCGCCAGCAGACTAAGGACAGGGCGTAACACCGGGGAGCTGTTTTTT
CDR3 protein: CASRLRTGRNTGELFF

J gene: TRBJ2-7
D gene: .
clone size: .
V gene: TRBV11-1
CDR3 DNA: TGTGCCAGCAGCTTGCTCGGCGGTTTAAGCTCCTACGAGCAGTACTTC
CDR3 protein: CASSLLGGLSSYEQYF

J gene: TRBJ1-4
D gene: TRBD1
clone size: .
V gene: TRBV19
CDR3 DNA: TGTGCCAGTAGTTTTGCAGGGGGAGTGCAAAATGGAGAAAAACTGTTTTTT
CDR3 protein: CASSFAGGVQNGEKLFF

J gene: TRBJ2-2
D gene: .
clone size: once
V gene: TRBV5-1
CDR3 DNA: TGTGCCAGCAGCCTCGCGGACACCGGGGAGCTGTTTTTT
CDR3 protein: CASSLADTGELFF

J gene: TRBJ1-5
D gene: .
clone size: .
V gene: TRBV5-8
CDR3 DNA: TGTGCCAGCAGCAAACAAGGCAATCAGCCCCAGCATTTT
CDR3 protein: CASSKQGNQPQHF

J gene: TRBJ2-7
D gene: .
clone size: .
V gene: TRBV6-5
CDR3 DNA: TGTGCCAGCTCATACCGGGCCAGCGGCTACGAGCAGTACTTC
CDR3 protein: CASSYRASGYEQYF

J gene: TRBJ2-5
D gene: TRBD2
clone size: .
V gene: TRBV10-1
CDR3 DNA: TGCGCCAGCAGGGTATCTAGCGGGTCAAAAGAGACCCAGTACTTC
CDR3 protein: CASRVSSGSKETQYF

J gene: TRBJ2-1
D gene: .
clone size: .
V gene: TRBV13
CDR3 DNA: TGTGCCAGCAGCCGTTCTAGCGGAGGGGGGAATGAGCAGTTCTTC
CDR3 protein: CASSRSSGGGNEQFF

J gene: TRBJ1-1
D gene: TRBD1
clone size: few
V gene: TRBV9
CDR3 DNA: TGTGCCAGCAGCCCCAACCAGGGGGCGAGGAACACTGAAGCTTTCTTT
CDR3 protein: CASSPNQGARNTEAFF

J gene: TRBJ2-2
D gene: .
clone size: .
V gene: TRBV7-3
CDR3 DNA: TGTGCCAGCAGCCCAGAAGGCAGCGGGCGCACCGGGGAGCTGTTTTTT
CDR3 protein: CASSPEGSGRTGELFF

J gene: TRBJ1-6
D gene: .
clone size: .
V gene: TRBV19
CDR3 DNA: TGTGCCAGTAGCAGGACAGAACGCTCACCCCTCCACTTT
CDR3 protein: CASSRTERSPLHF

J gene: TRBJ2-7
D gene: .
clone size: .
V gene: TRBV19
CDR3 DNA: TGTGCCAGTAGCCACAACGGGGGCTACGAGCAGTACTTC
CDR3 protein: CASSHNGGYEQYF

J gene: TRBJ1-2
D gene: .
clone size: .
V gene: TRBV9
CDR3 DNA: TGTGCCAGCAGCGTAACAAGGCAGGGTCGAGATGGCTACACCTTC
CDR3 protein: CASSVTRQGRDGYTF

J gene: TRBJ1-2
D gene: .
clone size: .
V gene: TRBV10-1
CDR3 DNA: TGCGCCAGCAGTAAGCAGCGGGATGGCTACACCTTC
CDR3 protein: CASSKQRDGYTF

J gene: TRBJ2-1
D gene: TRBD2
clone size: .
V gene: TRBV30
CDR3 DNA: TGTGCCTGGACCGGGACTAGCGGGAGCACTGAGCAGTTCTTC
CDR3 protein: CAWTGTSGSTEQFF

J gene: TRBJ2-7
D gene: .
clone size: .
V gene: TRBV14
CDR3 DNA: TGTGCCAGCAGCCAAGACGGCGCGGACTCACCCCCGGGATCCTACGAGCAGTACTTC
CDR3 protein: CASSQDGADSPPGSYEQYF

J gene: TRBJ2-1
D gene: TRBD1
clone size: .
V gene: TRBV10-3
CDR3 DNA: TGTGCCATCAGCCAGACAGGGGACTCCTACAATGAGCAGTTCTTC
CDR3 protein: CAISQTGDSYNEQFF

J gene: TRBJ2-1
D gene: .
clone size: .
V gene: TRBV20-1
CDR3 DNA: TGCAGTGCCCCCCGAGGAGAGCAGTTCTTC
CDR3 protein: CSAPRGEQFF

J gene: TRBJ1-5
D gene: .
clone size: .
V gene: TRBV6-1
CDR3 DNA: TGTGCCAGCAGTGACACGTCGGGCAATCAGCCCCAGCATTTT
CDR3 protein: CASSDTSGNQPQHF

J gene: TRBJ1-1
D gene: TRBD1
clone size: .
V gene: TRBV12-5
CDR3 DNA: TGTGCTAGTGGTTTCAGACAGGGAGTCGTCACTGAAGCTTTCTTT
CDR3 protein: CASGFRQGVVTEAFF